The entry below describes one T cell receptor beta chain. What it binds is unknown. Donors were drawn from the approximately 110-subject validation cohort, separate from the approximately 700-subject first cohort. The CDR3 sequence is 16 residues long. V was clipped by 6 bases and J by 3 bases, with 18 bases between them. CDR1 is SGHTA, CDR2 FQGTGA, per germline. Method: immunoSEQ multiplex PCR; TCRdb's copy keeps in-frame clones and lacks some. This sample has fewer than 300,000 clones; roughly 90% occur once, and the top ten carry about 0.9%. This record belongs to a study of cytomegalovirus exposure and HLA in healthy donors. Study observations and caveats: TCR clusters originating in the first cohort tended to co-occur in the approximately 130 validation repertoires, according to a later analysis. The study flagged approximately 180 TCR beta chains as cytomegalovirus-associated. Cytomegalovirus status was reportedly diagnosed by the classifier with high sensitivity and specificity.

This TCR came from a woman under 30 in good health and CMV-seronegative. The chain uses TRBV7-3 and TRBJ1-5; no clear D gene. Sequencing input: PBMCs. CDR3 nucleotide sequence: TGTGCCAGCAGAACCACGCCAAAACGGTTCAATCAGCCCCAGCATTTT. This codes for CASRTTPKRFNQPQHF.